This TCR beta chain originates from a study of blood T cell repertoires in COVID-19. Overall study: The study drew acute and convalescent COVID-19 samples from the United States, Italy and Spain.

This CDR3 comprises 12 residues. CDR1 and CDR2 from the germline V gene are MNHNY and SVGAGI (reference sequence). The J segment lost 6 bases and the V segment lost 9 bases, leaving 4 bases of the junction unmatched. In the source study's methods: Reference gene primer amplification gave nucleated cell count estimates. Only in-frame clones appear in the TCRdb table, and some are missing; sequencing was by immunoSEQ multiplex PCR. V, J and clone size reflect that table, while D and trimming were determined from the DNA. The table includes nearly 200,000 clones, approximately 88% detected once. The age range of participants was about 18 to 95 years, with residence in roughly 25 US areas. In assigning cohorts, the study relied on participant-reported clinical history.

The genes are TRBV6-6 and TRBJ1-2, with 10 bases matching TRBD1. The clonotype originates from a young woman who had recovered from COVID-19. The material sequenced was PBMCs or T cells enriched from blood (not recorded which). This CDR3 is CASYDRGHGYTF. CDR3 DNA sequence: TGTGCCAGTTACGACAGGGGGCATGGCTACACCTTC.